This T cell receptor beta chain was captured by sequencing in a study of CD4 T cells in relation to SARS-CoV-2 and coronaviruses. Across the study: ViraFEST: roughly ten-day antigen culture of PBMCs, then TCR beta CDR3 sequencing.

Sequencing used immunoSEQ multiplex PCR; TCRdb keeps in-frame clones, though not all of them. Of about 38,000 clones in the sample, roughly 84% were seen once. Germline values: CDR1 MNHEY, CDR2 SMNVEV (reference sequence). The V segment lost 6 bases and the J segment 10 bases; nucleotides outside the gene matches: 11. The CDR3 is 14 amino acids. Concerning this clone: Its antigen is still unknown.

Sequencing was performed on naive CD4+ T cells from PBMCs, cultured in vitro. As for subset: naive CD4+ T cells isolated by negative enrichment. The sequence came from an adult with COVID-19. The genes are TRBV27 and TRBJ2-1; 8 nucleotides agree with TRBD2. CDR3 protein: CASRPSGGEKEQFF. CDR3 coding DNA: TGTGCCAGCAGGCCCAGCGGGGGAGAAAAGGAGCAGTTCTTC.